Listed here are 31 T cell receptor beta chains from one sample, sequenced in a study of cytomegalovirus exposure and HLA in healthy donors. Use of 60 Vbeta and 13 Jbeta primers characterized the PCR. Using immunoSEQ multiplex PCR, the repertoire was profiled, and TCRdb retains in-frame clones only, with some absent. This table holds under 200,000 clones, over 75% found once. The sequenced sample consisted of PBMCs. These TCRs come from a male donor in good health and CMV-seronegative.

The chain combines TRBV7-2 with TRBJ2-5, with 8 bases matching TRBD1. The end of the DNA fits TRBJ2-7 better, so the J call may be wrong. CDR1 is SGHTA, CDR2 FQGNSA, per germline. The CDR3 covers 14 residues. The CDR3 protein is CASSQQGVLHEQYF. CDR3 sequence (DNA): TGTGCCAGCAGCCAACAGGGGGTTTTACACGAGCAGTACTTC.

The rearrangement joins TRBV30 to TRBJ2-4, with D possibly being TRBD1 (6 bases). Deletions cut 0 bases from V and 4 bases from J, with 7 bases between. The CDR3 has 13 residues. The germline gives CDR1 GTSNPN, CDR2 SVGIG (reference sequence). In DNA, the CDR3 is TGTGCCTGGAGTGTTCAGGGGAAAAACATTCAGTACTTC. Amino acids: CAWSVQGKNIQYF.

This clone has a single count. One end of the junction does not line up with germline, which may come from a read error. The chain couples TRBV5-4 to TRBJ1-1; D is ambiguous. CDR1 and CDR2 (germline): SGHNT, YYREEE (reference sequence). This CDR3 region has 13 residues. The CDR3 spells CASSQESNTEAFF. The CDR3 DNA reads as TGCGCCAGCAGCCAAGAGAGCAACACTGAAGCTTTCTTT.

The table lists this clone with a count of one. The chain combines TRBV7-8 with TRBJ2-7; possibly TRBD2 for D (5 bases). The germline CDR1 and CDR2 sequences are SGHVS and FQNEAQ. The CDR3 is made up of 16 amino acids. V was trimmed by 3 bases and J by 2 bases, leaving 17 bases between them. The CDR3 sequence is CASSFRSGRNTYEQYF. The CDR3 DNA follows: TGTGCCAGCAGCTTCAGGAGCGGCAGGAACACCTACGAGCAGTACTTC. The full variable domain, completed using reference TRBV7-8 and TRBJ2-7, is GAGVSQSPRYKVAKRGQDVALRCDPISGHVSLFWYQQALGQGPEFLTYFQNEAQLDKSGLPSDRFFAERPEGSVSTLKIQRTQQEDSAVYLCASSFRSGRNTYEQYFGPGTRLTVT.

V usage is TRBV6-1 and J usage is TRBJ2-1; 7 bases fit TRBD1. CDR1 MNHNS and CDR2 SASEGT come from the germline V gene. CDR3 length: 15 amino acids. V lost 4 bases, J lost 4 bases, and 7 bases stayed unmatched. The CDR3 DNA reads TGTGCCAGCAGTGCAAGAGGGACAGAGTACAATGAGCAGTTCTTC. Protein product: CASSARGTEYNEQFF.

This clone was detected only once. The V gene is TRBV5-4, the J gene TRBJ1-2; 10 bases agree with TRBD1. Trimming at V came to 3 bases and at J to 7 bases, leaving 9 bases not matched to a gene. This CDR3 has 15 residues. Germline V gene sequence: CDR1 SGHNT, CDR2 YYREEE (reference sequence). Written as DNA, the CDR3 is TGTGCCAGCAGCTGGACCGGGACAGGGGACGTTGGCTACACCTTC. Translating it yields CASSWTGTGDVGYTF.

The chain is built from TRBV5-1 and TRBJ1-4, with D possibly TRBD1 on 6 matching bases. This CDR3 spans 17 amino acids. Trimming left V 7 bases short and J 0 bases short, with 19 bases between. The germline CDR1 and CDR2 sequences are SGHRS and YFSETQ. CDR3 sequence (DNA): TGCGCCAGCTCCTTTAGGCAGACAGGCGCAACTAATGAAAAACTGTTTTTT. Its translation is CASSFRQTGATNEKLFF.

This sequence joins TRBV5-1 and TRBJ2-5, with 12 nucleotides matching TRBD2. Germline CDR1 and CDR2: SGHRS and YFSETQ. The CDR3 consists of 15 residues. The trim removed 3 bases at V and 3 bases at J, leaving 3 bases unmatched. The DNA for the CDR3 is TGCGCCAGCAGCTCCGGACTAGCGGGGAAAGAGACCCAGTACTTC. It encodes CASSSGLAGKETQYF.

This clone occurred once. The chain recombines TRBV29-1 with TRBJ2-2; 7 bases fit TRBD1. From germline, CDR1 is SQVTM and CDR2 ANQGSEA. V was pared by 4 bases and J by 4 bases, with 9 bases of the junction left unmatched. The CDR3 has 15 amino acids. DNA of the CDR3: TGCAGCGTTGGAGGATCGACAGGGAGCACCGGGGAGCTGTTTTTT. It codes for CSVGGSTGSTGELFF.

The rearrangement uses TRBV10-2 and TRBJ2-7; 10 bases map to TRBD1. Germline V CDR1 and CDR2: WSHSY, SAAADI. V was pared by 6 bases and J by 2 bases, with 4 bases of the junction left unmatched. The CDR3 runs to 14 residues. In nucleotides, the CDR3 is TGCGCCAGCAGGGGACAGGGGAGCGCCTACGAGCAGTACTTC. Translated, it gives CASRGQGSAYEQYF.

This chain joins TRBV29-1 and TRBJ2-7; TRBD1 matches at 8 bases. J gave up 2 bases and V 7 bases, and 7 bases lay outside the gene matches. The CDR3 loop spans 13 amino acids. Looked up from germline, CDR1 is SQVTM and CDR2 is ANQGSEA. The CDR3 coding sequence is TGCAGCGCGAGCGTGACAGGGGCCTACGAGCAGTACTTC. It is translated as CSASVTGAYEQYF.

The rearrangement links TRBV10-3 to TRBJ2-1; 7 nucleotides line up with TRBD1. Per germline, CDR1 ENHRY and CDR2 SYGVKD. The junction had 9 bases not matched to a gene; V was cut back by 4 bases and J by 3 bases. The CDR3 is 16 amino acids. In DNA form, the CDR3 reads TGTGCCATCAGTGGATCAAACAGGGGAAACTACAATGAGCAGTTCTTC. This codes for CAISGSNRGNYNEQFF.

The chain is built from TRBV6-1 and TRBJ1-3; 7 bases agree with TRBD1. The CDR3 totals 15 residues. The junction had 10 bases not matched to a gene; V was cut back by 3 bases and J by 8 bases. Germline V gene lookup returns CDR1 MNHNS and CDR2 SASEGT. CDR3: CASSENGQGGHTIYF. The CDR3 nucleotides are TGTGCCAGCAGTGAGAATGGTCAGGGGGGACACACCATATATTTT.

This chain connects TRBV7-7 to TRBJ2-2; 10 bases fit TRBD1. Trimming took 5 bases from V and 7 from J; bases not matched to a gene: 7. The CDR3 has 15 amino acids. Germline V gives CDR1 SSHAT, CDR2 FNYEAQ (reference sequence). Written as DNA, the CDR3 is TGTGCCAGCAGCCGGGGACAGGGGCTCCTCGGGGAGCTGTTTTTT. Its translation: CASSRGQGLLGELFF. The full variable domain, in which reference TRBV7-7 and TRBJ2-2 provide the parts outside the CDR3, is GAGVSQSPRYKVTKRGQDVTLRCDPISSHATLYWYQQALGQGPEFLTYFNYEAQPDKSGLPSDRFSAERPEGSISTLTIQRTEQRDSAMYRCASSRGQGLLGELFFGEGSRLTVL.

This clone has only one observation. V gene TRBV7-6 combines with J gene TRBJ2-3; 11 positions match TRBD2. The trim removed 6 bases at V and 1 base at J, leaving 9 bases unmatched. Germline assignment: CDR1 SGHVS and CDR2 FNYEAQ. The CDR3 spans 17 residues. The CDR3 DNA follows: TGTGCCAGCAGTTCGAGGAGACTAGCGGGACGCACAGATACGCAGTATTTT. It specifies CASSSRRLAGRTDTQYF.

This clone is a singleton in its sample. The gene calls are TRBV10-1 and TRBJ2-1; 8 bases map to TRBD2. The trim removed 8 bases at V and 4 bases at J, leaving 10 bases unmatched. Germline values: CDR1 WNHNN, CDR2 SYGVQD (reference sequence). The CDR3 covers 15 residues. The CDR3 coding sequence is TGCGCCAGCTCCGAAACAACGGGGGGGTACAATGAGCAGTTCTTC. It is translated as CASSETTGGYNEQFF.

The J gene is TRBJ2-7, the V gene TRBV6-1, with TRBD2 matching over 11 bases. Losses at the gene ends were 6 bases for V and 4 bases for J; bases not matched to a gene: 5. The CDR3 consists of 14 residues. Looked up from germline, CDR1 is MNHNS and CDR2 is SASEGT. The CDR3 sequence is CASRRSGGAYEQYF. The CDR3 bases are TGTGCCAGCAGACGTAGCGGGGGGGCGTACGAGCAGTACTTC.

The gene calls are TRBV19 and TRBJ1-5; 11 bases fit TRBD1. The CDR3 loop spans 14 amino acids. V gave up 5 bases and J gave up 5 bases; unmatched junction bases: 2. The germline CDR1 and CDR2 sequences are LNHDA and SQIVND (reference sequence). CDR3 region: CASSGTGGHQPQHF. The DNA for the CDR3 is TGTGCCAGTAGTGGGACAGGGGGGCATCAGCCCCAGCATTTT.

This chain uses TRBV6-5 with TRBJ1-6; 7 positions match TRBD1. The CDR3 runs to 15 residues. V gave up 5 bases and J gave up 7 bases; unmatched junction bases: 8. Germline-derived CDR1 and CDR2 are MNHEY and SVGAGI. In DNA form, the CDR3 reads TGTGCCAGCAGTCCCAGGGGGTTTAACAATTCACCCCTCCACTTT. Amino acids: CASSPRGFNNSPLHF.

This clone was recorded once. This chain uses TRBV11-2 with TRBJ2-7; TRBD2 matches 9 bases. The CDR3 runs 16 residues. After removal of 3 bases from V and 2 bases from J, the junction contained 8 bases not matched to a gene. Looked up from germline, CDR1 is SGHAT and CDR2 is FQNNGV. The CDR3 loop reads CASSLVGGGAAYEQYF. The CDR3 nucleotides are TGTGCCAGCAGCTTGGTCGGCGGGGGGGCGGCCTACGAGCAGTACTTC.

Here the CDR3 DNA reads TGCGCCAGCAGTGAGGGGGGGGAATTACAAGAGACCCAGTACTTC. As protein: CASSEGGELQETQYF. This chain connects TRBV10-2 to TRBJ2-5, with TRBD2 identical over 7 bases. With 2 bases clipped from V and 2 bases from J, the junction kept 5 bases outside the gene matches. CDR3 size: 15 residues. Germline CDR1 and CDR2: WSHSY and SAAADI.

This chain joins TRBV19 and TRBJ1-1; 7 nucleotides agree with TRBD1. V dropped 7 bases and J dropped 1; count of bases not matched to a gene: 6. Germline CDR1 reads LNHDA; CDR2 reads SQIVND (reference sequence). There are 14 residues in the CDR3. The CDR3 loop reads CASTPDRSNTEAFF. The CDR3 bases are TGTGCCAGTACCCCGGACAGGTCGAACACTGAAGCTTTCTTT.

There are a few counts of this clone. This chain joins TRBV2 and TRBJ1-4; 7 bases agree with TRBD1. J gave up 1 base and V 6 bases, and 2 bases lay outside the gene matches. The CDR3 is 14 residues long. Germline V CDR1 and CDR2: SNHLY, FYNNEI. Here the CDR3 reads CASSNRGTNEKLFF. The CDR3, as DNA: TGTGCCAGCAGCAACAGGGGAACTAATGAAAAACTGTTTTTT. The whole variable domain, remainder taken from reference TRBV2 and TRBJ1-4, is EPEVTQTPSHQVTQMGQEVILRCVPISNHLYFYWYRQILGQKVEFLVSFYNNEISEKSEIFDDQFSVERPDGSNFTLKIRSTKLEDSAMYFCASSNRGTNEKLFFGSGTQLSVL.

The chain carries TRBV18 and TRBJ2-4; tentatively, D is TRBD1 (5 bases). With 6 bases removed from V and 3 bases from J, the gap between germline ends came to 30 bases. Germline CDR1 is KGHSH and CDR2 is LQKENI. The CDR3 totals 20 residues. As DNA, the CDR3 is TGTGCCAGCTCGATCACGGGCCAGGGCCGATATGATACCGACAAAAACATTCAGTACTTC. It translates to CASSITGQGRYDTDKNIQYF.

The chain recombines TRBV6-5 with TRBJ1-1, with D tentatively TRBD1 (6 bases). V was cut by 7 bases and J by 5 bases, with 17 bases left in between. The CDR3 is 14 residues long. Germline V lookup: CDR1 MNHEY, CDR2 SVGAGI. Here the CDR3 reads CASNHARQGTEAFF. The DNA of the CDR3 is TGTGCCAGCAACCACGCCCGCCAGGGGACTGAAGCTTTCTTT.

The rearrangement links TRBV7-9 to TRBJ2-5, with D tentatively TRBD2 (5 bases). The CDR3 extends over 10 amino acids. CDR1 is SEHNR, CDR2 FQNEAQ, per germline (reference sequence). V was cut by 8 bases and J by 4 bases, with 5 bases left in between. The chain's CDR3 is CASRGETQYF. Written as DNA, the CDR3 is TGTGCCAGCCGGGGAGAGACCCAGTACTTC.

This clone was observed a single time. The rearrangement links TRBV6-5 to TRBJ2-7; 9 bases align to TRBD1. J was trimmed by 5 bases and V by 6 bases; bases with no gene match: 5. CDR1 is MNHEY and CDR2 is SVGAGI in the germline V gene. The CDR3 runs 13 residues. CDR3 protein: CASRGTGRDEQYF. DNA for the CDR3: TGTGCCAGCAGAGGGACAGGGCGAGACGAGCAGTACTTC.

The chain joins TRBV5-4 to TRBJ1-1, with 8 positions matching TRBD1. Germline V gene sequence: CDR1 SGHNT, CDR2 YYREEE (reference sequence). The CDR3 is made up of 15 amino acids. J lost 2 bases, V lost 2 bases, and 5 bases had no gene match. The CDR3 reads CASSLDRGANTEAFF. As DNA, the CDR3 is TGTGCCAGCAGCTTAGACAGGGGAGCCAACACTGAAGCTTTCTTT.

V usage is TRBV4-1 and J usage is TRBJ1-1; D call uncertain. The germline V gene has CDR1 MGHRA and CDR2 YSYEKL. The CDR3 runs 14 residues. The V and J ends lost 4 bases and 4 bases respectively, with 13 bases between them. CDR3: CASSRGPLSTEAFF. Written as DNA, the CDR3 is TGCGCCAGCAGCCGAGGCCCCTTGAGCACTGAAGCTTTCTTT.

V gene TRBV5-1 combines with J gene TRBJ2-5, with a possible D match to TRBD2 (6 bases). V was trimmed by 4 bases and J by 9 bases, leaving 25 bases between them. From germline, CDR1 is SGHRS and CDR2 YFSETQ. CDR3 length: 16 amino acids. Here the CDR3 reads CASSGGLHTVQGAQYF. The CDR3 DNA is TGCGCCAGCAGCGGGGGACTGCATACAGTCCAAGGGGCCCAGTACTTC.

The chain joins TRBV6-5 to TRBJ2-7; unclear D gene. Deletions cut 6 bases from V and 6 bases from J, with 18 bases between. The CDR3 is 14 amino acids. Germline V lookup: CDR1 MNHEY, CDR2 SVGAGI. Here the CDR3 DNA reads TGTGCCAGCAGGCCGGGTCTGGCACCATCCGAGCAGTACTTC. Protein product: CASRPGLAPSEQYF.